Below, 25 T cell receptor beta chains from the same sample are listed, as sequenced in a study of cytomegalovirus exposure and HLA in healthy donors. Primers for the PCR totalled 60 Vbeta and 13 Jbeta. TCRdb's table, derived via immunoSEQ multiplex PCR, lists solely in-frame clones and lacks some. The sample holds about 220,000 clones; around 80% are singletons and the top ten take roughly 0.7%. The sample comprised PBMCs. The source is a boy aged 2-9 years in good health and CMV-seronegative.

The DNA of the CDR3 is TGTGCCAGTAGTATATCCGGGATCCCTATGGGCACTGAAGCTTTCTTT. Its protein is CASSISGIPMGTEAFF. V usage is TRBV19 and J usage is TRBJ1-1; D ambiguous. The CDR3 sequence is 16 residues long. With 2 bases removed from V and 4 bases from J, the gap between germline ends came to 17 bases. The germline gives CDR1 LNHDA, CDR2 SQIVND (reference sequence). The complete variable domain, with remaining parts taken from reference TRBV19 and TRBJ1-1, reads DGGITQSPKYLFRKEGQNVTLSCEQNLNHDAMYWYRQDPGQGLRLIYYSQIVNDFQKGDIAEGYSVSREKKESFPLTVTSAQKNPTAFYLCASSISGIPMGTEAFFGQGTRLTVV.

The rearrangement uses TRBV19 and TRBJ2-2; 10 bases map to TRBD2. CDR3 length equals 16 residues. V dropped 5 bases and J dropped 7; count of bases not matched to a gene: 10. The germline gives CDR1 LNHDA, CDR2 SQIVND (reference sequence). The CDR3 bases are TGTGCCAGTAGTCCACAGCGGGGGGGCAGGGGCGGGGAGCTGTTTTTT. This codes for CASSPQRGGRGGELFF. The full variable domain, completed using reference TRBV19 and TRBJ2-2, is DGGITQSPKYLFRKEGQNVTLSCEQNLNHDAMYWYRQDPGQGLRLIYYSQIVNDFQKGDIAEGYSVSREKKESFPLTVTSAQKNPTAFYLCASSPQRGGRGGELFFGEGSRLTVL.

This clone was recorded a few times. The chain employs TRBV27 and TRBJ2-1, with no clear D. Trimming shortened V by 5 bases and J by 7 bases, and 9 bases separated the two germline ends. The CDR3 is 12 amino acids. CDR1 is MNHEY, CDR2 SMNVEV, per germline (reference sequence). The CDR3 DNA reads as TGTGCCAGCAGTCTATTTCGGAATGAGCAGTTCTTC. It translates to CASSLFRNEQFF.

J is TRBJ1-1 and V is TRBV28, with 7 positions matching TRBD1. Germline V lookup: CDR1 MDHEN, CDR2 SYDVKM. Trimming at V came to 6 bases and at J to 6 bases, leaving 13 bases not matched to a gene. The CDR3 has 15 residues. DNA for the CDR3: TGTGCCAGCAGCCCGCACGACAGGGATGTGGCTGAAGCTTTCTTT. It encodes CASSPHDRDVAEAFF. The full variable domain, in which reference TRBV28 and TRBJ1-1 provide the parts outside the CDR3, is DVKVTQSSRYLVKRTGEKVFLECVQDMDHENMFWYRQDPGLGLRLIYFSYDVKMKEKGDIPEGYSVSREKKERFSLILESASTNQTSMYLCASSPHDRDVAEAFFGQGTRLTVV.

The chain uses TRBV25-1 and TRBJ2-1, with a tentative D call TRBD1 (6 bases). The CDR3 runs to 15 residues. Germline V gene data show CDR1 as MGHDK and CDR2 as SYGVNS. Trimming shortened V by 3 bases and J by 4 bases, and 13 bases separated the two germline ends. CDR3 DNA: TGTGCCAGCAGTGATGGCCGGGACAAATACAATGAGCAGTTCTTC. Translated: CASSDGRDKYNEQFF.

Only a few counts were recorded for this clone. The chain links TRBV5-1 to TRBJ2-7; 8 bases fit TRBD2. V shed 0 bases, J shed 6 bases, and the junction held 8 bases outside the gene matches. Germline loops: CDR1 SGHRS, CDR2 YFSETQ. This CDR3 is 15 amino acids long. CDR3 protein: CASSLDSAGGREQYF. The CDR3 DNA reads as TGCGCCAGCAGCTTGGATTCGGCGGGAGGCCGCGAGCAGTACTTC. Combining the CDR3 with reference TRBV5-1 and TRBJ2-7 gives the whole variable domain KAGVTQTPRYLIKTRGQQVTLSCSPISGHRSVSWYQQTPGQGLQFLFEYFSETQRNKGNFPGRFSGRQFSNSRSEMNVSTLELGDSALYLCASSLDSAGGREQYFGPGTRLTVT.

The chain carries TRBV30 and TRBJ1-2, with D possibly TRBD1 on 5 matching bases. Trimming pared 5 bases from V and 6 bases from J, leaving 10 bases between. This CDR3 comprises 11 residues. The germline V gene encodes CDR1 GTSNPN and CDR2 SVGIG (reference sequence). CDR3 coding DNA: TGTGCCTGGTCGGCAGGGAATGGCTACACCTTC. Its translation: CAWSAGNGYTF. Supplemented by reference TRBV30 and TRBJ1-2, the full variable domain reads SQTIHQWPATLVQPVGSPLSLECTVEGTSNPNLYWYRQAAGRGLQLLFYSVGIGQISSEVPQNLSASRPQDRQFILSSKKLLLSDSGFYLCAWSAGNGYTFGSGTRLTVV.

V is TRBV2 and J is TRBJ2-7; a possible D gene is TRBD2 (5 bases). CDR1 is SNHLY and CDR2 is FYNNEI in the germline V gene. V lost 2 bases, J lost 3 bases, and 14 bases lay in between. The CDR3 loop spans 15 amino acids. This CDR3 reads CASSERLADNYEQYF. The DNA for the CDR3 is TGTGCCAGCAGTGAAAGGCTAGCCGACAACTACGAGCAGTACTTC.

This clone appeared a few times. The V call is TRBV6-4, the J call TRBJ2-3; TRBD1 agrees at 7 bases. Trimming at V came to 0 bases and at J to 6 bases, leaving 0 bases not matched to a gene. There are 13 residues in the CDR3. The germline V gene encodes CDR1 MRHNA and CDR2 SNTAGT. The CDR3 reads CASSDSDRDTQYF. Here the CDR3 DNA reads TGTGCCAGCAGTGACTCGGACAGGGATACGCAGTATTTT.

The rearrangement links TRBV30 to TRBJ2-3; 9 bases fit TRBD1. From germline, CDR1 is GTSNPN and CDR2 SVGIG (reference sequence). The CDR3 spans 11 residues. Trimming took 7 bases from V and 6 from J; bases not matched to a gene: 2. Here the CDR3 DNA reads TGTGCCTCTGGGACAGGGGATACGCAGTATTTT. Amino acids: CASGTGDTQYF.

J is TRBJ2-1 and V is TRBV14; 9 positions match TRBD2. Looked up from germline, CDR1 is SGHDN and CDR2 is FVKESK. The CDR3 length is 15 residues. With 4 bases clipped from V and 15 bases from J, the junction kept 16 bases outside the gene matches. The CDR3: CASSPGLAAGYGLFF. The CDR3, as DNA: TGTGCCAGCAGCCCGGGACTAGCAGCGGGTTACGGGCTGTTCTTC.

This CDR3 is CASSQEGAGGPGEQYF. CDR3 coding DNA: TGCGCCAGCAGCCAAGAGGGAGCGGGAGGGCCTGGGGAGCAGTACTTC. The chain combines TRBV4-1 with TRBJ2-7; TRBD2 aligns across 10 bases. J lost 7 bases, V lost 0 bases, and 9 bases had no gene match. Per germline, CDR1 MGHRA and CDR2 YSYEKL. CDR3 size: 16 residues.

A single count supports this clone. This rearrangement joins TRBV27 to TRBJ2-7, with D perhaps matching TRBD1 (6 bases). The ends were cut back, 5 bases at V and 4 bases at J, with 12 bases in the middle. This CDR3 is 13 amino acids long. Germline V gene data show CDR1 as MNHEY and CDR2 as SMNVEV (reference sequence). The CDR3 loop reads CASSPTGNYEQYF. The CDR3 nucleotides are TGTGCCAGCAGTCCGACAGGTAATTACGAGCAGTACTTC.

This clone has only one observation. V and J are TRBV19 and TRBJ2-7, with a possible D match to TRBD1 (5 bases). Germline V lookup: CDR1 LNHDA, CDR2 SQIVND (reference sequence). This CDR3 is built from 13 residues. Trimming left V 4 bases short and J 5 bases short, with 12 bases between. This CDR3 is CASSSRDLDEQYF. CDR3 DNA: TGTGCCAGTAGTAGCAGGGATCTGGACGAGCAGTACTTC.

The DNA for the CDR3 is TGTGCCAGCAGCTTGGATCCGGGAACCGGGGAGCTGTTTTTT. Residues: CASSLDPGTGELFF. The chain combines TRBV5-6 with TRBJ2-2, with TRBD2 as a possible D gene (5 bases). Trimming took 0 bases from V and 5 from J, leaving 8 bases between them. The CDR3 is made up of 14 amino acids. Germline V gives CDR1 SGHDT, CDR2 YYEEEE.

The chain employs TRBV21-1 and TRBJ2-1; TRBD1 is taken as the D call from the table, unchecked against the DNA. TRBV21-1 counts as a pseudogene. The CDR3 consists of 16 residues. CDR3 residues: CASSKGPGQGLHEQFF. The CDR3 DNA reads TGTGCCAGCAGCAAGGGCCCGGGACAGGGGCTCCATGAGCAGTTCTTC.

Here the CDR3 reads CASSSDTGTGTQYF. Here the CDR3 DNA reads TGTGCCAGCAGCTCGGACACCGGAACGGGTACGCAGTATTTT. V and J are TRBV13 and TRBJ2-3; TRBD1 might be the D (5 bases). Between the trimmed V and J ends, which lost 4 bases and 8 bases, there was a span of 16 bases. Germline V gene data show CDR1 as PRHDT and CDR2 as FYEKMQ (reference sequence). The CDR3 is made up of 14 amino acids.

The chain recombines TRBV5-1 with TRBJ2-3; TRBD2 matches at 8 bases. Per the germline V gene, CDR1 is SGHRS and CDR2 is YFSETQ. This CDR3 spans 17 amino acids. V gave up 0 bases and J gave up 4 bases; unmatched junction bases: 10. CDR3 amino acids: CASSLAPYGRVADTQYF. The CDR3 region has the DNA TGCGCCAGCAGCTTGGCGCCCTACGGGAGGGTCGCAGATACGCAGTATTTT.

The chain has TRBV30 and TRBJ1-1, with D perhaps TRBD1 (6 bases). V lost 3 bases, J lost 5 bases, and 16 bases lay in between. CDR3 size: 14 residues. Germline CDR1 and CDR2: GTSNPN and SVGIG (reference sequence). In DNA, the CDR3 is TGTGCCTGGAGCGGCACAGGGTGGGGGACTGAAGCTTTCTTT. It yields the protein CAWSGTGWGTEAFF.

The chain carries TRBV7-9 and TRBJ2-3; 11 nucleotides align to TRBD2. V was pared by 4 bases and J by 4 bases, with 4 bases of the junction left unmatched. CDR1 is SEHNR, CDR2 FQNEAQ, per germline (reference sequence). This CDR3 region has 15 residues. CDR3 bases: TGTGCCAGCAGCTCACTAGCGGGGGAGGCAGATACGCAGTATTTT. It encodes CASSSLAGEADTQYF.

The chain combines TRBV5-5 with TRBJ2-7, with 9 bases matching TRBD1. From germline, CDR1 is SGHKS and CDR2 YYEKEE (reference sequence). The CDR3 has 14 residues. The junction had 5 bases not matched to a gene; V was cut back by 3 bases and J by 4 bases. The CDR3 DNA reads as TGTGCCAGCAGCTACTCAGACAGGGGGTACGAGCAGTACTTC. It codes for CASSYSDRGYEQYF.

This sequence joins TRBV7-8 and TRBJ2-2; 10 bases line up with TRBD2. With 4 bases clipped from V and 2 bases from J, the junction kept 10 bases outside the gene matches. Per germline, CDR1 SGHVS and CDR2 FQNEAQ. This CDR3 has 18 residues. The DNA of the CDR3 is TGTGCCAGCAGCTCCCAATTAGCGGGGGGCCACAACACCGGGGAGCTGTTTTTT. This gives the protein CASSSQLAGGHNTGELFF.

The V and J genes are TRBV15 and TRBJ2-1; TRBD1 aligns across 7 bases. V gave up 4 bases and J gave up 3 bases; unmatched junction bases: 12. The CDR3 runs to 17 residues. Germline V CDR1 and CDR2: LNHNV, YYDKDF (reference sequence). CDR3 nucleotides: TGTGCCACCAGCACCACTATAGAGGGGGCTCTCTACAATGAGCAGTTCTTC. Translated, it gives CATSTTIEGALYNEQFF. Full variable domain (rest looked up from reference TRBV15 and TRBJ2-1): DAMVIQNPRYQVTQFGKPVTLSCSQTLNHNVMYWYQQKSSQAPKLLFHYYDKDFNNEADTPDNFQSRRPNTSFCFLDIRSPGLGDTAMYLCATSTTIEGALYNEQFFGPGTRLTVL.

This rearrangement joins TRBV2 to TRBJ2-1; 15 bases line up with TRBD2. This CDR3 region has 16 residues. The germline V gene has CDR1 SNHLY and CDR2 FYNNEI. Trimming removed 5 bases from V and 4 bases from J; junction bases left unmatched: 3. The CDR3 sequence is CASSRTSGGAYNEQFF. Here the CDR3 DNA reads TGTGCCAGCAGTAGGACTAGCGGGGGGGCGTACAATGAGCAGTTCTTC.

V and J are TRBV10-3 and TRBJ1-1; 10 positions match TRBD1. J gave up 5 bases and V 4 bases, and 4 bases lay outside the gene matches. The germline V gene has CDR1 ENHRY and CDR2 SYGVKD. The CDR3 is 14 residues long. The CDR3 DNA reads as TGTGCCATCAGTGGACAGGGGGCTAGTACTGAAGCTTTCTTT. This encodes CAISGQGASTEAFF.